This T cell receptor (beta chain) derives from a study of T cell responses to AZD1222 COVID-19 vaccine. Study-level results: Receipt of two AZD1222 doses was followed by a rise in Spike-specific TCR breadth and depth. Close to half of all spike-specific TCRs reportedly target regions of the variants that are unmutated.

On this clone itself: Its antigen is not known.

Deletions cut 6 bases from V and 5 bases from J, with 17 bases between. CDR1 and CDR2 (germline): MNHEY, SMNVEV (reference sequence). The CDR3 has 15 residues. Some clones are missing from TCRdb's copy, which holds only in-frame ones; the method was immunoSEQ multiplex PCR. Among under 100,000 clones listed, around 86% were seen once. The receptor's source is an adult in good health. This chain connects TRBV27 to TRBJ2-1; D may correspond to TRBD1 or TRBD2 (5 bases each). The input for sequencing was peripheral blood, taken on day 0 of AZD1222 vaccination. CDR3 loop: CASSPVGAEDNEQFF. CDR3 nucleotides: TGTGCCAGCAGCCCTGTTGGGGCGGAGGACAATGAGCAGTTCTTC.